The source of this T cell receptor (beta chain) is a study of persistence of HIV-infected CD4 T cells. The libraries were made with immunoSEQ version 4 in survey mode. Here immunoSEQ multiplex PCR was the method, and the copy in TCRdb shows in-frame clones only, minus some. This sample yields about 40,000 clones, of which around 82% are seen a single time; 11% to 15% belongs to the top ten. The CDR3 length is 14 residues. CDR1 LNHDA and CDR2 SQIVND come from the germline V gene (reference sequence). V was clipped by 4 bases and J by 1 base; unmatched bases: 4. This clone was observed a few times. As yet, its antigen is unknown. Cells were stimulated with overlapping HIV-1 Gag 15-mer peptides. CD40L-negative CD69-negative CD45RO-high memory CD4+ T cells were sorted as populations depleted of antigen-responding cells.

This clonotype was sampled from an adult man with HIV who was CMV-seropositive. This sample comprised CD4+ T cells sorted from PBMCs after roughly 18-hour stimulation, obtained from a patient who received antiretroviral therapy. The gene calls are TRBV19 and TRBJ2-7; the match to TRBD1 covers 7 bases. The CDR3 DNA follows: TGTGCCAGTAGTAGACAGGGTGCTTCCTACGAGCAGTACTTC. Translated: CASSRQGASYEQYF.